Shown below are 31 T cell receptor beta chains from a single sample sequenced in a study of tumor-infiltrating lymphocytes in oesophageal squamous cell carcinoma. Each CDR3 protein is one row after TCRdb ran MiXCR on the PCR reads. The sample carries around 13,000 distinct CDR3 sequences, 54% recorded once. Sequencing was performed on esophageal tumor tissue. The receptors derive from a male donor with esophageal squamous cell carcinoma.

The chain has TRBV6-1 and TRBJ2-6, with D possibly being TRBD1 (6 bases). V lost 8 bases and J 1 base, leaving 9 bases between the germline ends. Germline V gene data show CDR1 as MNHNS and CDR2 as SASEGT. This CDR3 spans 14 amino acids. The CDR3 here is CASDRLSGANVLTF. CDR3 bases: TGTGCCAGCGACAGGCTTTCTGGGGCCAACGTCCTGACTTTC.

The V and J genes are TRBV5-1 and TRBJ2-3, with 9 positions matching TRBD2. The CDR3 is 16 residues long. V dropped 0 bases and J dropped 2; count of bases not matched to a gene: 4. Germline assignment: CDR1 SGHRS and CDR2 YFSETQ. The CDR3 region is CASSLGLAAYTDTQYF. The CDR3 nucleotides read TGCGCCAGCAGCTTGGGACTAGCGGCTTACACAGATACGCAGTATTTT.

With respect to this clonotype: An end of the junction does not agree with germline; a read error may underlie this. The J gene is TRBJ2-3, the V gene TRBV7-9; D gene unclear. Germline values: CDR1 SEHNR, CDR2 FQNEAQ (reference sequence). This CDR3 has 13 amino acids. The chain's CDR3 is CASSLVSYNEQFF. Here the CDR3 DNA reads TGTGCCAGCAGCTTAGTCTCCTACAATGAGCAGTTCTTT. Together with reference TRBV7-9 and TRBJ2-3, the CDR3 gives the full variable domain: DTGVSQNPRHKITKRGQNVTFRCDPISEHNRLYWYRQTLGQGPEFLTYFQNEAQLEKSRLLSDRFSAERPKGSFSTLEIQRTEQGDSAMYLCASSLVSYNEQFFGPGTRLTVL.

The rearrangement links TRBV7-9 to TRBJ2-3; 15 nucleotides line up with TRBD2. Matching the DNA end better, TRBJ2-1 makes the J call doubtful. From germline, CDR1 is SEHNR and CDR2 FQNEAQ (reference sequence). The CDR3 sequence is 17 residues long. DNA for the CDR3: TGTGCCAGCAGCTTAGGGACTAGCGGGAGGGGGACAGGGGAGCAGTTCTTC. Translated: CASSLGTSGRGTGEQFF.

This chain connects TRBV7-2 to TRBJ2-3, with 12 nucleotides matching TRBD2. V lost 4 bases, J lost 1 base, and 9 bases stayed unmatched. This CDR3 has 18 residues. Germline V gene sequence: CDR1 SGHTA, CDR2 FQGNSA. The DNA of the CDR3 is TGTGCCAGCAGCTCCCAGACTAGCGGGAGATGGGGCACAGATACGCAGTATTTT. Translating it yields CASSSQTSGRWGTDTQYF.

This clonotype showed up just a few times. The V call is TRBV7-8, the J call TRBJ2-7, with D possibly TRBD2 on 6 matching bases. Trimming shortened V by 0 bases and J by 2 bases, and 8 bases separated the two germline ends. The germline V gene encodes CDR1 SGHVS and CDR2 FQNEAQ. The CDR3 contains 14 residues. CDR3 sequence reads: CASSLAGRTYEQYF. The CDR3 nucleotides read TGTGCCAGCAGCTTAGCAGGGAGGACCTACGAGCAGTACTTC.

The chain has TRBV7-3 and TRBJ2-7; D gene unclear. The end of the DNA aligns better with TRBJ2-1, so the J call may be wrong. The CDR3 contains 13 residues. The germline V gene encodes CDR1 SGHTA and CDR2 FQGTGA. CDR3 in DNA: TGTGCCAGCAGCTTAAGAAGCGACAATGAGCAGTTCTTC. This codes for CASSLRSDNEQFF.

This clonotype appeared once. The chain is built from TRBV7-3 and TRBJ2-3; D remains unclear. Gene TRBJ2-1 matches the end of the DNA better, so the J call may be wrong. The CDR3 is 15 amino acids. Germline assignment: CDR1 SGHTA and CDR2 FQGTGA. For the CDR3, the DNA is TGTGCCAGCAGCCCTACGGGCACTGCCTACAATGAGCAGTTCTTC. Protein sequence: CASSPTGTAYNEQFF.

The V and J genes are TRBV6-1 and TRBJ2-3, with D hard to call. Germline lookup yields CDR1 MNHNS and CDR2 SASEGT. V gave up 2 bases and J gave up 8 bases, with 8 bases separating them. The CDR3 contains 12 residues. As DNA, the CDR3 is TGTGCCAGCAGTGAATGGGGTACTACGCAGTATTTT. It specifies CASSEWGTTQYF.

The chain links TRBV27 to TRBJ2-7, with TRBD2 identical over 7 bases. The DNA end is a closer match to TRBJ2-1, so the J assignment may be wrong. The CDR3 spans 16 residues. CDR1 is MNHEY and CDR2 is SMNVEV in the germline V gene (reference sequence). The CDR3 loop reads CASSLYLSSGRNEQFF. CDR3 nucleotides: TGTGCCAGCAGTTTATATCTGTCTAGCGGACGCAATGAGCAGTTCTTC.

This clonotype was detected a few times. This rearrangement joins TRBV7-2 to TRBJ2-1; D call uncertain. TRBJ2-7 matches the DNA end more closely, so the J call is doubtful. The CDR3 covers 14 residues. Germline V gene lookup returns CDR1 SGHTA and CDR2 FQGNSA. CDR3 region: CASSSTSRGYEQYF. Written as DNA, the CDR3 is TGTGCCAGCAGTTCAACCTCACGAGGCTACGAGCAGTACTTC.

J is TRBJ1-1 and V is TRBV7-2; 7 bases are a match to TRBD1. The CDR3 runs to 14 residues. Germline V gives CDR1 SGHTA, CDR2 FQGNSA. V dropped 0 bases and J dropped 10; count of bases not matched to a gene: 8. CDR3 amino acids: CASSLALRGRGAFF. CDR3 DNA sequence: TGTGCCAGCAGCTTAGCGCTTAGGGGGCGGGGAGCTTTCTTT. The whole variable domain, filled in from reference TRBV7-2 and TRBJ1-1, reads GAGVSQSPSNKVTEKGKDVELRCDPISGHTALYWYRQSLGQGLEFLIYFQGNSAPDKSGLPSDRFSAERTGGSVSTLTIQRTQQEDSAVYLCASSLALRGRGAFFGQGTRLTVV.

The chain is built from TRBV7-3 and TRBJ2-4, with D possibly being TRBD1 or TRBD2 (5 bases each). The DNA end favors TRBJ2-7, so the J call may be wrong. The CDR3 contains 14 residues. CDR1 SGHTA and CDR2 FQGTGA come from the germline V gene. The chain's CDR3 is CASSPRDGAYEQYF. In DNA, the CDR3 is TGTGCCAGCAGCCCCCGGGACGGAGCCTACGAGCAGTACTTC.

This clonotype is large. The chain is built from TRBV12-3 or TRBV12-4 and TRBJ2-7, with D perhaps matching TRBD1 (6 bases). CDR3 length: 14 amino acids. V gave up 1 base and J gave up 6 bases, with 13 bases separating them. Written as DNA, the CDR3 is TGTGCCAGCAGTTTAGGGGGGCCGAGGGGCGAGCAGTACTTC. This translates into CASSLGGPRGEQYF.

This clonotype was counted a few times. The chain employs TRBV7-8 and TRBJ2-5; D is possibly TRBD1 or TRBD2 (5 bases each). Trimming removed 1 base from V and 5 bases from J, with 11 bases in between. The length of the CDR3 is 14 residues. Per the germline V gene, CDR1 is SGHVS and CDR2 is FQNEAQ. CDR3 nucleotides: TGTGCCAGCAGCTTAGTGGGTTGGGGGGAGACCCAGTACTTC. Its translation: CASSLVGWGETQYF.

The chain couples TRBV11-2 to TRBJ2-7; no definite D call. The ends were cut back, 1 base at V and 0 bases at J, with 7 bases in the middle. The CDR3 spans 14 residues. The germline gives CDR1 SGHAT, CDR2 FQNNGV. CDR3 amino acids: CASSLVGFSYEQYF. The CDR3 nucleotides are TGTGCCAGCAGCTTAGTGGGCTTCTCCTACGAGCAGTACTTC.

With regard to this clonotype: No conserved phenylalanine or tryptophan ends this CDR3, so it is likely a read error. The DNA is left out, because the CDR3 cannot be placed on it with certainty; the CDR3 is given as TCRdb lists it. V and J are TRBV7-3 and TRBJ2-6; the D segment call TRBD2 is taken from the table without a DNA check. The CDR3 has 15 residues if both end residues are counted. From germline, CDR1 is SGHTA and CDR2 FQGTGA. The CDR3 sequence: CASSLMAQETQYFGP.

The chain carries TRBV7-6 and TRBJ2-1, with D tentatively TRBD1 or TRBD2 (5 bases each). CDR3 length: 15 amino acids. Germline CDR1 and CDR2: SGHVS and FNYEAQ. Trimming removed 3 bases from V and 5 bases from J, with 14 bases in between. The CDR3 coding sequence is TGTGCCAGCAGCTTCGTGTACGGGACCCACAATGAGCAGTTCTTC. Residues: CASSFVYGTHNEQFF.

V and J are TRBV12-3 or TRBV12-4 and TRBJ1-1; D not resolved. This CDR3 comprises 12 residues. Deletions cut 3 bases from V and 7 bases from J, with 9 bases between. CDR3 amino acids: CASSLLTLEAFF. The CDR3 nucleotides read TGTGCCAGCAGTTTGTTGACTCTTGAAGCTTTCTTT.

In this sample, this clonotype is medium-sized. V is TRBV28 and J is TRBJ2-7, with TRBD2 matching 7 bases. V gave up 4 bases and J gave up 1 base; unmatched junction bases: 4. The CDR3 length is 14 residues. Germline V CDR1 and CDR2: MDHEN, SYDVKM. DNA for the CDR3: TGTGCCAGCAGTTATCGAGCGGGATCCTACGAGCAGTACTTC. Translation: CASSYRAGSYEQYF.

The genes are TRBV7-4 and TRBJ2-7, with D possibly TRBD2 on 6 matching bases. TRBJ2-1 matches the DNA end more closely, so the J call is doubtful. CDR3 length equals 14 residues. CDR1 is SGHVT, CDR2 SQSDAQ, per germline. The CDR3 reads CASSLDLWDSEQFF. Written as DNA, the CDR3 is TGTGCCAGCAGCTTAGATTTATGGGACTCTGAGCAGTTCTTC.

The genes are TRBV7-2 and TRBJ1-5; 7 bases are a match to TRBD1. Germline trimming cut 8 bases from V and 1 base from J; bases unmatched to any gene: 8. Germline CDR1 SGHTA, CDR2 FQGNSA. This CDR3 has 15 residues. The CDR3: CASGRGTVSNQPQHF. The CDR3 DNA sequence: TGTGCCAGCGGGAGGGGGACAGTGAGCAATCAGCCCCAGCATTTT.

This clonotype was observed a few times. This chain uses TRBV7-2 with TRBJ2-5; maybe TRBD1 (5 bases). V shed 5 bases and J shed 4 bases, with 17 bases lying between them. Germline V gene data show CDR1 as SGHTA and CDR2 as FQGNSA. This CDR3 has 15 residues. CDR3 in amino acids: CASSTHLSQGETQYF. The CDR3 DNA reads TGTGCCAGCAGCACCCATCTCTCCCAGGGAGAGACCCAGTACTTC. Full variable domain (remainder filled in from reference TRBV7-2 and TRBJ2-5): GAGVSQSPSNKVTEKGKDVELRCDPISGHTALYWYRQSLGQGLEFLIYFQGNSAPDKSGLPSDRFSAERTGGSVSTLTIQRTQQEDSAVYLCASSTHLSQGETQYFGPGTRLLVL.

This clonotype came up many times. The missing conserved phenylalanine or tryptophan at the end of this CDR3 makes a read error likely. No DNA is shown, since the ends of the CDR3 on it are uncertain; the CDR3 is the one TCRdb lists. The J gene is TRBJ2-6, the V gene TRBV7-9; the tabulated D call, TRBD2, remains unverified against the DNA. CDR1 SEHNR and CDR2 FQNEAQ come from the germline V gene (reference sequence). The CDR3 is 16 residues long, ends included. CDR3 in amino acids: CASSLGLTPDEQYFGA.

Only a few counts were recorded for this clonotype. The junction departs from the called germline gene at one end, perhaps through a read error. The chain joins TRBV7-3 to TRBJ2-5; 7 bases agree with TRBD1. The assigned J gene may be wrong: the sequence end matches TRBJ2-1 better. The CDR3 runs to 13 residues. CDR1 SGHTA and CDR2 FQGTGA come from the germline V gene. The CDR3 is CASRLNRGVEQFF. The CDR3 DNA follows: TGTGCCAGCAGGTTAAACAGGGGCGTGGAGCAGTTCTTC.

This sequence joins TRBV7-2 and TRBJ2-3; D might be TRBD2 (5 bases). Trimming shortened V by 5 bases and J by 0 bases, and 12 bases separated the two germline ends. CDR3 length: 15 amino acids. CDR1 SGHTA and CDR2 FQGNSA come from the germline V gene. As DNA, the CDR3 is TGTGCCAGCAGCCCAGACTACCTTAGCACAGATACGCAGTATTTT. Amino acids: CASSPDYLSTDTQYF.

This clonotype was counted ten times or more. No conserved phenylalanine or tryptophan is present at the end of the CDR3, so a read error is the likely explanation. The limits of the CDR3 on the DNA are not certain, so only TCRdb's listed CDR3 is given. The chain links TRBV7-3 to TRBJ2-5; no check of the table's D call, TRBD1, against the DNA was made. The germline gives CDR1 SGHTA, CDR2 FQGTGA. 15 amino acids form the CDR3, both terminal residues included. The CDR3 sequence is CASSLGANSPLHFGN.

This clonotype was observed at least ten times. The chain combines TRBV15 with TRBJ2-5; D is undetermined. CDR1 is LNHNV and CDR2 is YYDKDF in the germline V gene (reference sequence). This CDR3 is 13 amino acids long. V gave up 7 bases and J gave up 5 bases, with 14 bases separating them. In DNA, the CDR3 is TGTGCCACCACCTTCGGGTTGGGGGAGACCCAGTACTTC. This sequence encodes CATTFGLGETQYF.

The chain employs TRBV2 and TRBJ2-3, with D possibly matching TRBD2 (5 bases). CDR1 is SNHLY, CDR2 FYNNEI, per germline. Trimming removed 4 bases at V and 0 bases at J, with 11 bases between. The length of the CDR3 is 15 residues. CDR3: CASSGAERSTDTQYF. The CDR3 DNA reads as TGTGCCAGCAGTGGAGCGGAGAGGAGCACAGATACGCAGTATTTT.

This clonotype has ten or more counts. The gene calls are TRBV4-2 and TRBJ2-7; unclear D gene. Looked up from germline, CDR1 is LGHNA and CDR2 is YNFKEQ. The V and J ends lost 1 base and 2 bases respectively, with 9 bases between them. CDR3 size: 14 residues. The CDR3 loop reads CASSQGWTAYEQYF. CDR3 nucleotides: TGTGCCAGCAGCCAAGGCTGGACCGCCTACGAGCAGTACTTC.

The gene calls are TRBV7-3 and TRBJ2-3; 12 bases are shared with TRBD2. The CDR3 sequence is 17 residues long. V shed 4 bases, J shed 3 bases, and the junction held 8 bases outside the gene matches. CDR1 SGHTA and CDR2 FQGTGA come from the germline V gene. DNA for the CDR3: TGTGCCAGCAGCTCCCTGACTAGCGGGAGTAGGACAGATACGCAGTATTTT. It codes for CASSSLTSGSRTDTQYF.